Below, one T cell receptor beta chain is given with its context. Looked up from germline, CDR1 is SGDLS and CDR2 is YYNGEE. The CDR3 contains 14 residues. Trimming stripped 2 bases from V and 4 bases from J, with 11 bases between. Data came from immunoSEQ multiplex PCR; TCRdb stores just in-frame clones and leaves some out. The sample has 60,000 to 80,000 clones, 86% seen once. This record belongs to a study of blood T cell repertoires in COVID-19. J is TRBJ2-3 and V is TRBV9, with a tentative D call TRBD1 (6 bases). The material sequenced was peripheral blood. The sequence came from an elderly woman with acute or convalescent COVID-19. The CDR3 nucleotides read TGTGCCAGCAGCGTTACCAGGGGTGCAGATACGCAGTATTTT. This sequence encodes CASSVTRGADTQYF.